This T cell receptor (beta chain) comes out of a study of T cell responses to AZD1222 COVID-19 vaccine. Pooling was applied to second doses at about 4 or about 12 weeks. Notes on the study in general: Donors were chiefly white British, with a greater number of females, and clonal diversity was perhaps underestimated. Along spike, vaccine-associated CD4 TCRs were found throughout, with dominance at 160-218 and 743-854.

TCRdb's copy holds only in-frame clones and misses some; the assay was immunoSEQ multiplex PCR. The table includes under 95,000 clones, 88% detected once. A note on this clone: Its antigen is currently unknown.

V lost 2 bases and J lost 9, with 15 bases in between. This CDR3 has 14 residues. Germline-derived CDR1 and CDR2 are LGHDT and YNNKEL (reference sequence). The material sequenced was peripheral blood, taken 28 days after the second AZD1222 dose. This sequence joins TRBV3-1 (or the pseudogene TRBV3-2) and TRBJ2-3; D is ambiguous. The receptor was isolated from an adult who received the AZD1222 COVID-19 vaccine. This chain's CDR3 is CASSQTASLPTQYF. CDR3 nucleotide sequence: TGTGCCAGCAGCCAAACTGCGAGTCTACCGACGCAGTATTTT.